The next 11 T cell receptor beta chains were all read from a single sample in a study of CXCR3-negative and CXCR3-positive naive CD8 T cells. Researchers prepared the TRB cDNA libraries using 5' RACE with UMI labels. TCRdb reworked the 5' RACE reads into one entry per CDR3 protein, no DNA. The sample totals about 38,000 distinct CDR3 sequences; its top ten clones hold 13% to 15%. The sample was memory CD8+ T cells from blood. These TCRs come from a human donor in good health. Some clones in this sample may be carry-over from other donors' samples.

V gene TRBV7-8 combines with J gene TRBJ1-2. This CDR3 has 14 residues. Germline CDR1 is SGHVS and CDR2 is FQNEAQ. This CDR3 is CASSLWTRNYGYTF.

The chain employs TRBV20-1 and TRBJ1-2. Germline CDR1 is DFQATT and CDR2 is SNEGSKA (reference sequence). This CDR3 spans 12 amino acids. The CDR3 protein is CTARDSNYGYTF.

The chain recombines TRBV20-1 with TRBJ2-7; no DNA is available, so the TRBD1 call from TCRdb remains unchecked. The CDR3 runs to 14 residues. In germline, CDR1 is DFQATT, CDR2 SNEGSKA (reference sequence). The CDR3 is CSAHGGGWTYEQYF.

The genes are TRBV6-5 and TRBJ2-5; the TCRdb call, TRBD1, lacks DNA for checking. Germline V gives CDR1 MNHEY, CDR2 SVGAGI. The CDR3 is 15 amino acids. CDR3 sequence: CASSRGGGTQETQYF.

V is TRBV12-3 or TRBV12-4 and J is TRBJ2-5; there is no DNA to check the TCRdb D call of TRBD2. The CDR3 has 13 amino acids. This chain's CDR3 is CASRVLGEETQYF.

The chain couples TRBV20-1 to TRBJ1-1; the D call of TRBD1 rests on TCRdb alone, since no DNA is present to check it. The CDR3 loop spans 15 amino acids. Germline V lookup: CDR1 DFQATT, CDR2 SNEGSKA (reference sequence). The CDR3 spells CSARPIQDTNTEAFF.

The chain uses TRBV20-1 and TRBJ2-7; TCRdb's D call of TRBD1 is untestable without DNA. This CDR3 has 14 residues. Per the germline V gene, CDR1 is DFQATT and CDR2 is SNEGSKA (reference sequence). The CDR3 loop is CSARQMTDSYEQYF.

V is TRBV7-3 and J is TRBJ1-1. The CDR3 contains 13 residues. Germline V gene lookup returns CDR1 SGHTA and CDR2 FQGTGA. The CDR3 sequence: CASSLTENTEAFF. The full variable domain, completed using reference TRBV7-3 and TRBJ1-1, is GAGVSQTPSNKVTEKGKYVELRCDPISGHTALYWYRQSLGQGPEFLIYFQGTGAADDSGLPNDRFFAVRPEGSVSTLKIQRTERGDSAVYLCASSLTENTEAFFGQGTRLTVV.

This chain joins TRBV7-3 and TRBJ2-7; TCRdb returns TRBD1, unconfirmable since there is no DNA. CDR1 is SGHTA and CDR2 is FQGTGA in the germline V gene. The CDR3 consists of 14 residues. The CDR3 loop is CASSPSAGHYEQYF.

This chain connects TRBV28 to TRBJ2-2; with no DNA, the TCRdb D assignment of TRBD1 cannot be verified. This CDR3 region has 14 residues. Germline loops: CDR1 MDHEN, CDR2 SYDVKM. CDR3 loop: CASSYYRVTGELFF.

V gene TRBV6-2 or TRBV6-3 combines with J gene TRBJ2-7. Germline lookup yields CDR1 MNHEY and CDR2 SVGEGT. This CDR3 has 14 amino acids. The CDR3 sequence is CASSYGDAAYEQYF.